This T cell receptor (beta chain) was captured by sequencing in a study of blood T cell repertoires in COVID-19. Across the study: COVID-19 samples collected from the United States, Italy and Spain covered acute and convalescent phases.

The CDR3 totals 14 residues. Trimming cost V 8 bases and J 4 bases; bases outside gene matches: 6. Germline CDR1 is SGHKS and CDR2 is YYEKEE (reference sequence). The assay was immunoSEQ multiplex PCR, and TCRdb's table has in-frame clones only and misses some. The table shows approximately 94,000 clones, with approximately 89% occurring only once. The chain has TRBV5-5 and TRBJ1-1; 12 nucleotides line up with TRBD1. This clonotype was obtained from a man aged 50 to 60 with active COVID-19. What was sequenced was peripheral blood. The CDR3, as DNA: TGTGCCAGTGCGGGACAGGGGGCCGTCACTGAAGCTTTCTTT. Translating it yields CASAGQGAVTEAFF.